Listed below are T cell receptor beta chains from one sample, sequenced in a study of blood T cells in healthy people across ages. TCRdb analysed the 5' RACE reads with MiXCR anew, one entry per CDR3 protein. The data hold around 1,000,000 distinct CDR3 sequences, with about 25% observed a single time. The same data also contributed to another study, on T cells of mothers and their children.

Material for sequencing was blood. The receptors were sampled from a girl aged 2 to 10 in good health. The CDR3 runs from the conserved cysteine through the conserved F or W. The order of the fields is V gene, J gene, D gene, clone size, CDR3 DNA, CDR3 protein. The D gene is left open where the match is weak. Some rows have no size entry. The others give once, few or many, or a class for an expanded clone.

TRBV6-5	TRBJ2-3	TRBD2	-	TGTGCCAGCAGTCCTTGGACTAGCGCGGGTACGCAGTATTTT	CASSPWTSAGTQYF
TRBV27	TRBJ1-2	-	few	TGTGCCAGCAGTTGGGGCAGGCTCTATGGCTACACCTTC	CASSWGRLYGYTF
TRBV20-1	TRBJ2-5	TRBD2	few	TGCAGTGCTCCCTGGGGCGGGGGGCCGGAGACCCAGTACTTC	CSAPWGGGPETQYF
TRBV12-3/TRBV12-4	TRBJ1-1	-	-	TGTGCCAGCAGCCCGACTGACAACACTGAAGCTTTCTTT	CASSPTDNTEAFF
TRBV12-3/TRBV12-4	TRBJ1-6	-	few	TGTGCCAGCAGTTTATCCTCGGGGTTGCGCTCACCCCTCCACTTT	CASSLSSGLRSPLHF
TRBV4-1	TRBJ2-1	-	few	TGCGCCAGCAGCCAGCAGGGGACTACGCTTTTCTTC	CASSQQGTTLFF
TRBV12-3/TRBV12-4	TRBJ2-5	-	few	TGTGCCAGCAGTTTACGCTCCCTGGCGCAAGAGACCCAGTACTTC	CASSLRSLAQETQYF
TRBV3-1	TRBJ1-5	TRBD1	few	TGTGCCAGCAGCCAAGGCCACAGGGGACAGCCCCAGCATTTT	CASSQGHRGQPQHF
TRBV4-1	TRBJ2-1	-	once	TGCGCCAGCAGCCAGCCGCCCTCCGGGCTTGTAATGGTTGAGCAGTTCTTC	CASSQPPSGLVMVEQFF
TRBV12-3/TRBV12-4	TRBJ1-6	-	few	TGTGCCAGCAGTTTTAGTATGCATAATTCACCCCTCCACTTT	CASSFSMHNSPLHF
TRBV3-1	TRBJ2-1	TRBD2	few	TGTGCCAGCAGCCAACCCCCGGGGGGGGGAAGTGGTGAGCAGTTCTTC	CASSQPPGGGSGEQFF
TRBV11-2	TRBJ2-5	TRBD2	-	TGTGCCAGCAGCTTAGCAAGGCTAGCGGGAGCCGATGAGACCCAGTACTTC	CASSLARLAGADETQYF
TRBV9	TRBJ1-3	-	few	TGTGCCAGCAGCGTAGGGACAGCAGAAAACACCATATATTTT	CASSVGTAENTIYF
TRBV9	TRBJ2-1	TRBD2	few	TGTGCCAGCAGCGCTAGCGGGGCTAGCTCCTACAATGAACAGTTCTTC	CASSASGASSYNEQFF
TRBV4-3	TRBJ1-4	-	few	TGCGCCAGCAGCCCGGCCCCTAATGAAAAACTGTTTTTT	CASSPAPNEKLFF
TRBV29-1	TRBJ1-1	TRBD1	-	TGCAGCGTTTTTGGGGAATGGGACAGTGAAGCTTTCTTT	CSVFGEWDSEAFF
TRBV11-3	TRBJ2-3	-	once	TGTGCCAGCACAGGTAGGGAGGGGGGCACAGATACGCAGTATTTT	CASTGREGGTDTQYF
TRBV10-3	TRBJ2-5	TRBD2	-	TGTGCCATCAGTGAAGGCCCTAGCGGGGAGCAAGAGACCCAGTACTTC	CAISEGPSGEQETQYF
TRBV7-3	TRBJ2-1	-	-	TGTGCCAGCAGCCCTCGACACGAACTATACTACAATGAGCAGTTCTTC	CASSPRHELYYNEQFF
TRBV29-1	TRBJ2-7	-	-	TGCAGCGTTGATGGAGGGTTGGGGGCCTACGAGCAGTACTTC	CSVDGGLGAYEQYF
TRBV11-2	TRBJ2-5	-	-	TGTGCCAGCAGCTGGGAGGCGGCAGCGGAGACCCAGTACTTC	CASSWEAAAETQYF
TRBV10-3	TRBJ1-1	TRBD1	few	TGTGCCATCGAGGACAGGGGGGCTCCGAACACTGAAGCTTTCTTT	CAIEDRGAPNTEAFF
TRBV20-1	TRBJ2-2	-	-	TGCAGTGCTAGCCTTCCTATCACCGGGGAGCTGTTTTTT	CSASLPITGELFF
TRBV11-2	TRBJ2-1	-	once	TGTGCCAGCAGCTTAGTCCAAGCAGGGGACCTCTACAATGAGCAGTTCTTC	CASSLVQAGDLYNEQFF
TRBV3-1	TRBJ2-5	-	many	TGTGCCAGCAGCCACGGGGGGCCCCAAGAGACCCAGTACTTC	CASSHGGPQETQYF
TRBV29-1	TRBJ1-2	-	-	TGCAGCGTTGAGGGGGGCAGGGGCTATGGCGGCTACACCTTC	CSVEGGRGYGGYTF
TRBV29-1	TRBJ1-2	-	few	TGCAGCGTTGGGACAGTATATGGCTACACCTTC	CSVGTVYGYTF
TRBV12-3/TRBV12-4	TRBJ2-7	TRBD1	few	TGTGCCAGCAGTTACCCCGAGACAGGGGGCGAGCAGTACTTC	CASSYPETGGEQYF
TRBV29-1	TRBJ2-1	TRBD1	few	TGCAGCGGTCCAGCGGACAGGGAGTTCAATGAGCAGTTCTTC	CSGPADREFNEQFF
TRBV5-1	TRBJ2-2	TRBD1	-	TGCGCCAGCAAGGGGCGAACAGGGGCCGGGGAGCTGTTTTTT	CASKGRTGAGELFF
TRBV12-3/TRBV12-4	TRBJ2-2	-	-	TGTGCCAGCAGGCCGGGTCTCGGAGCCACCGGGGAGCTGTTTTTT	CASRPGLGATGELFF
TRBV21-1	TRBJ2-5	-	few	TGTGCCAGCAGCCAGGACAGGGGGTGTGAAGAGACCCAGTACTTC	CASSQDRGCEETQYF
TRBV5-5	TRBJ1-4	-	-	TGTGCCAGCAGCTACGACGGAGGAGATATCGAAAAACTGTTTTTT	CASSYDGGDIEKLFF
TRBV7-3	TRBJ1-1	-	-	TGTGCCAGCTACTGGGGAATTTCAATTAATTCGGAAGCTTTCTTT	CASYWGISINSEAFF
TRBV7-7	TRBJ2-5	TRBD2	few	TGTGCTAGCAGCTTAGGGAGGGGCATTTGTGAGAGGGTCAGGGAGACCCAGTACTTC	CASSLGRGICERVRETQYF
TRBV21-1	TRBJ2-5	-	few	TGTGCCAGCAGCAAGGTTAGCGGTGGGAAAGTAGAGACCCAGTACTTC	CASSKVSGGKVETQYF
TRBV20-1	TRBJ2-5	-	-	TGCAGTGTTCCTTGGCGACAAGAGACCCAGTACTTC	CSVPWRQETQYF
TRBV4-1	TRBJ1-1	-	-	TGCGCCAGCAGAGGGGGGGCCGAAGCTTTCTTT	CASRGGAEAFF
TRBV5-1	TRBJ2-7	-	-	TGCGCCAGCAGCTTGGGTCAGCTAGCCTCCTACGAGCAGTACTTC	CASSLGQLASYEQYF
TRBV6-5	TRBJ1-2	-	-	TGTGCCAGCAGTTACTCCGGGAGGGCTGCGGGCTATGGCTACACCTTC	CASSYSGRAAGYGYTF
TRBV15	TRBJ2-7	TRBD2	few	TGTGCCACCAGCCCCCCGGGGGGGGTAACGTACGAGCAGTACTTC	CATSPPGGVTYEQYF
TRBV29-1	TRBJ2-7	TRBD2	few	TGCAGCGCCGGGGGGTTCTACGAGCAGTACTTC	CSAGGFYEQYF
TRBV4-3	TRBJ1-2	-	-	TGCGCCAGCAGCCAAGGTCAGCAACCTTTAGGCTATGGCTACACCTTC	CASSQGQQPLGYGYTF
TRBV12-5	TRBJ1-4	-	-	TGTGCTAGTGGTTTTTCCGGGGGTGAAAAACTGTTTTTT	CASGFSGGEKLFF
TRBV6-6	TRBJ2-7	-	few	TGTGCCAGCAGTTACTCAGGGCCACCAGGGAGCGAGCAGTACTTC	CASSYSGPPGSEQYF
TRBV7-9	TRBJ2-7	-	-	TGTGCCAGCAGCTCTAGATCTTTCCACGAGCAGTACTTC	CASSSRSFHEQYF
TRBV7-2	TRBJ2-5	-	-	TGTGCCAGCAGGTTAGCGGCGGAGTCAGAAGAGACCCAGTACTTC	CASRLAAESEETQYF
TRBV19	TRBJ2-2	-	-	TGTGCCAGTAGCTCGTCAGAGACTAGACGGACCGGGGAGCTGTTTTTT	CASSSSETRRTGELFF
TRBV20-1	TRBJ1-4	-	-	TGCAGTGCTAGGGATGGGTCCAGGGGAGGTGGTGAAAAACTGTTTTTT	CSARDGSRGGGEKLFF
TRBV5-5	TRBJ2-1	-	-	TGTGCCAGCAGCTTGTGGCAGGATGAGCAGTTCTTC	CASSLWQDEQFF
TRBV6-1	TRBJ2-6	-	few	TGTGCCAGCTCCCCGAGGACGGCTGCTAGCTCTGGGGCCAACGTCCTGACTTTC	CASSPRTAASSGANVLTF
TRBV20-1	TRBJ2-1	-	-	TGCAGTGCTAGAGGTTATTCCTGGGCCTCAGAATGGGAGCAGTTCTTC	CSARGYSWASEWEQFF
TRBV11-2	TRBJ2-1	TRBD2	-	TGTGCCAGCGCCGGACTAGTCTCCTACAATGAGCAGTTCTTC	CASAGLVSYNEQFF
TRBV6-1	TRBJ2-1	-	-	TGTGCCAGCAGTGAAGTTGATCCTAATGAGCAGTTCTTC	CASSEVDPNEQFF
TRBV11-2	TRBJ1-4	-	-	TGTGCCAGCAGCTTAAGGGGGAGCTACGAAAAACTGTTTTTT	CASSLRGSYEKLFF